A single T cell receptor beta chain is shown here with its context. V lost 2 bases to trimming and J lost 3 bases, with 11 bases between them. The CDR3 spans 15 residues. CDR1 and CDR2 from the germline V gene are MGHRA and YSYEKL. TCRdb's table, derived via immunoSEQ multiplex PCR, lists solely in-frame clones and lacks some. Altogether around 51,000 clones are present, over 70% being singletons, with the ten largest covering approximately 4%. This sample stems from a study of T cells in tumors after PD-1 blockade. About the study: Patients received pembrolizumab 200 mg every 3 weeks or cemiplimab 350 mg every 2 weeks. A subset received ongoing vismodegib 150 mg daily alongside anti-PD-1 therapy. Mean per blood sample: 113,528 templates (about 23,000-257,772), some 34,000 unique clonotypes.

The TCR comes from a human donor with basal cell carcinoma. The sequenced sample was PBMCs, obtained before anti-PD-1 treatment. The chain couples TRBV4-1 to TRBJ2-1; D ambiguous. Here the CDR3 DNA reads TGCGCCAGCAGCCAAAATATTCCCGTCTACAATGAGCAGTTCTTC. Protein product: CASSQNIPVYNEQFF.